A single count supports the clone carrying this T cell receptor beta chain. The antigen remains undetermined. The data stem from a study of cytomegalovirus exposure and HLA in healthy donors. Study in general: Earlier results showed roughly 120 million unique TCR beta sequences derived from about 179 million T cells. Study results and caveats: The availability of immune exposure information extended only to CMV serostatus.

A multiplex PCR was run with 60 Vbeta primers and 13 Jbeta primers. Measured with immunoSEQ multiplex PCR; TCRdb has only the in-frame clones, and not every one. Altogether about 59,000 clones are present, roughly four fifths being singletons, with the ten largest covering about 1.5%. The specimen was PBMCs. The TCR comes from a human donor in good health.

The CDR3 sequence is CASSLAYGRRDGYTF. CDR3 DNA: TGTGCCAGCAGCTTAGCTTACGGCAGGCGGGATGGCTACACCTTC. This chain uses TRBV7-2 with TRBJ1-2, with D uncertain. The germline V gene has CDR1 SGHTA and CDR2 FQGNSA. This CDR3 has 15 residues. Trimming shortened V by 0 bases and J by 6 bases, and 14 bases separated the two germline ends.